The T cell receptor beta chain described here comes from a study of blood T cell repertoires in COVID-19. The CDR3 extends over 16 amino acids. Germline values: CDR1 MDHEN, CDR2 SYDVKM. The V end lost 7 bases, the J end lost 0 bases, and 17 bases lay between the germline ends. The assay was immunoSEQ multiplex PCR, and TCRdb's table has in-frame clones only and misses some. In the table there are 240,000 or so clones, around 88% of which are singletons. Sequencing was performed on peripheral blood. This clonotype originated in a man older than 75 with acute or convalescent COVID-19. The V gene is TRBV28, the J gene TRBJ2-3; maybe TRBD2 (5 bases). The CDR3 DNA reads as TGTGCCAGCACCCCAAGCCAAGCGGCTAGCACAGATACGCAGTATTTT. As protein: CASTPSQAASTDTQYF.